This T cell receptor beta chain was found in a study of vaccination and CD4 T cells after COVID-19. As for the study in general: Convalescent study patients returned SARS-CoV-2 positive nasal swab PCR results, with under 10 mild cases and one severe. Post-vaccine specimens were obtained a median 72 days after dose two (range 14 to 241). Study conclusions and caveats: From about 20 to 38, the median of SARS-CoV-2-reactive clonotypes rose without reaching significance.

As regards this clonotype: The antigen is not known.

The Oncomine TCR Beta short-read assay sequenced DNA from cultured CD4+ T cells. Via MiXCR, TCRdb re-called the PCR reads, giving one row per CDR3 protein. Seen here are around 19,000 distinct CDR3 sequences, 45% to 70% observed once, and the top ten hold 15% to 20%. Treatment reported: roughly 10-day PBMC culture with coronavirus spike peptide pools or control peptides (ViraFEST assay). CD4+ T cells were isolated by negative selection after less than twelve days of culture. The sample was CD4+ T cells from blood, cultured in vitro. The sequence was collected from a human donor who had recovered from COVID-19.

The CDR3 bases are TGTGCCAGCAGCTTTATAGGCAGGGGAGGCCCCCAAGAGACCCAGTACTTC. Amino acids: CASSFIGRGGPQETQYF. V gene TRBV5-6 combines with J gene TRBJ2-5; D may correspond to TRBD1 or TRBD2 (6 bases each). With 2 bases removed from V and 1 base from J, the gap between germline ends came to 18 bases. Germline V lookup: CDR1 SGHDT, CDR2 YYEEEE. The CDR3 totals 17 residues.